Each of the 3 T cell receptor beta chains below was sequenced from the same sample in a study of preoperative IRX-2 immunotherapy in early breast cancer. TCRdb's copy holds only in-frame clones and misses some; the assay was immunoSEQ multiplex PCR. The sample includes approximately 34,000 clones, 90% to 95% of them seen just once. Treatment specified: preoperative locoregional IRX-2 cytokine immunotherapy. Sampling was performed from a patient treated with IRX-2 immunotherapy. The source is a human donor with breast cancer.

CDR3 sequence (DNA): TGTGCCTGCATACCGGGCCTCTCCTACAATGAGCAGTTCTTC. As protein: CACIPGLSYNEQFF. This rearrangement joins TRBV2 to TRBJ2-1; no clear D. Trimming pared 11 bases from V and 0 bases from J, leaving 14 bases between. CDR3 size: 14 residues. In germline, CDR1 is SNHLY, CDR2 FYNNEI.

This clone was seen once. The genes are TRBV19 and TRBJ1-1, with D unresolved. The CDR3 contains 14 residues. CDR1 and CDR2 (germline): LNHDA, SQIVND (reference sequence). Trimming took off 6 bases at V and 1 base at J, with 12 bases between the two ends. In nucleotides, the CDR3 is TGTGCCAGTAGGATAACTTCACAGAACACTGAAGCTTTCTTT. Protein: CASRITSQNTEAFF.

In nucleotides, the CDR3 is TGTGCCAGCAATAACGTAGCGGGAGGGCCAGGCTACAATGAGCAGTTCTTC. Protein: CASNNVAGGPGYNEQFF. The chain couples TRBV27 to TRBJ2-1; 11 nucleotides agree with TRBD2. The CDR3 runs 17 residues. V dropped 7 bases and J dropped 3; count of bases not matched to a gene: 11. CDR1 MNHEY and CDR2 SMNVEV come from the germline V gene (reference sequence).